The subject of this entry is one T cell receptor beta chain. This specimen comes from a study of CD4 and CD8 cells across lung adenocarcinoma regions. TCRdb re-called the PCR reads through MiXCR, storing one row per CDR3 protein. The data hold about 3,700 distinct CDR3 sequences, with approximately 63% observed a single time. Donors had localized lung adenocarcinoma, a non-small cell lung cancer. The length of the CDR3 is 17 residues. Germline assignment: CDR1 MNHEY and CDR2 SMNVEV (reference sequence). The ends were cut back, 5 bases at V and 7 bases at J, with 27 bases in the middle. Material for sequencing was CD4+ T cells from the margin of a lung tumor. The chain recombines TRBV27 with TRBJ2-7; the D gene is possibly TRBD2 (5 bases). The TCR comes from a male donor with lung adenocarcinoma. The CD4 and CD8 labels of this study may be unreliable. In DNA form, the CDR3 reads TGTGCCAGCAGTCCCTTGACATCCCTTTCGACCGGGATAGAGCAGTACTTC. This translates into CASSPLTSLSTGIEQYF.